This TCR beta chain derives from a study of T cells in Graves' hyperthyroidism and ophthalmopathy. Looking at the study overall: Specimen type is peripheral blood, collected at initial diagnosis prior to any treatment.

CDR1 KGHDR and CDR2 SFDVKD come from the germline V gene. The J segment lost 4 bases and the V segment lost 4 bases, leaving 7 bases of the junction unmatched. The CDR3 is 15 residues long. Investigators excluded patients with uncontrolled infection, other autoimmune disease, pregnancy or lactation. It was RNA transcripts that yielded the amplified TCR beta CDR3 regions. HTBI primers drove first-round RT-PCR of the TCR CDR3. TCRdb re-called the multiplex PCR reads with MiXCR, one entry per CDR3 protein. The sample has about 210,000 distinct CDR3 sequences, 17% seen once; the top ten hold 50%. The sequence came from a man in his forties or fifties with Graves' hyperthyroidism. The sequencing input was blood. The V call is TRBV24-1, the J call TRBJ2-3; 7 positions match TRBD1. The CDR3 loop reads CATSDGQVRADTQYF. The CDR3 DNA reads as TGTGCCACCAGTGACGGACAGGTGAGGGCAGATACGCAGTATTTT.